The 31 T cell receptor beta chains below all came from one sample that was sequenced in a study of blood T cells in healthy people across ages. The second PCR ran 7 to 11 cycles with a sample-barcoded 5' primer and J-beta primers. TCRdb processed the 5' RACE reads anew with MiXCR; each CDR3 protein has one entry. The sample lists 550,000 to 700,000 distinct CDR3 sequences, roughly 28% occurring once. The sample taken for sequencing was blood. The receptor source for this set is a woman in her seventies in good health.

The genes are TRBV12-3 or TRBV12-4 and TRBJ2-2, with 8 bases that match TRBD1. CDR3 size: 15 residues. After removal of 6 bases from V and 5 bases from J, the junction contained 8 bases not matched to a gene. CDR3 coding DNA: TGTGCCAGCAGGGATCAGGGGGCATGGACCGGGGAGCTGTTTTTT. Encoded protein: CASRDQGAWTGELFF.

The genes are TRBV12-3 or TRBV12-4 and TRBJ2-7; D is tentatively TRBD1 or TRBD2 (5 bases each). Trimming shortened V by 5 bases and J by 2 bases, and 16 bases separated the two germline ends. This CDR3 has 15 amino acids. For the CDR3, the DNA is TGTGCCAGCAGTACCCGACGGGGACCACCCTACGAGCAGTACTTC. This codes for CASSTRRGPPYEQYF.

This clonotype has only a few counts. CDR3 nucleotides: TGCGCCAGCAGCCAAGCAAGGGCTAGCGGGGGGCGTGAGCAGTTCTTC. It translates to CASSQARASGGREQFF. The rearrangement joins TRBV4-1 to TRBJ2-5; 11 bases align to TRBD2. Judging by the DNA end, TRBJ2-1 fits better; the J call may be wrong. This CDR3 has 16 amino acids. CDR1 and CDR2 (germline): MGHRA, YSYEKL.

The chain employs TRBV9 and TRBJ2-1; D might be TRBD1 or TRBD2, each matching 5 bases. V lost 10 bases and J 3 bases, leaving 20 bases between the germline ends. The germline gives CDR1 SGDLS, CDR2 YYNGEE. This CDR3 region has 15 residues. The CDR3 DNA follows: TGTGCCGCACCTTCGAGGGCGGACAACTACAATGAGCAGTTCTTC. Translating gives CAAPSRADNYNEQFF.

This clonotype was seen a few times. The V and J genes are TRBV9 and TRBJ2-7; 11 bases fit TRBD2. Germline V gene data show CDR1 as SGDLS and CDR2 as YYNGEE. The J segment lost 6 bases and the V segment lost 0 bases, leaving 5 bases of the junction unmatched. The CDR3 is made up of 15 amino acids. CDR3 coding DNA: TGTGCCAGCAGCGTAGGCCCCGGGACTAGCGGCGAGCAGTACTTC. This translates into CASSVGPGTSGEQYF. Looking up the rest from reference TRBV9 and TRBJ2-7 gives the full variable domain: DSGVTQTPKHLITATGQRVTLRCSPRSGDLSVYWYQQSLDQGLQFLIQYYNGEERAKGNILERFSAQQFPDLHSELNLSSLELGDSALYFCASSVGPGTSGEQYFGPGTRLTVT.

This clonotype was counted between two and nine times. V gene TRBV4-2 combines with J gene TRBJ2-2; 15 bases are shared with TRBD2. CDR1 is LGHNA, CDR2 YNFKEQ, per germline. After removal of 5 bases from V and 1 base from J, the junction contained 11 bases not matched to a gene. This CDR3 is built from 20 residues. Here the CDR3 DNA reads TGTGCCAGCAGCGCAGCCGGGACTAGCGGGGGGCTAATGAACACCGGGGAGCTGTTTTTT. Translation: CASSAAGTSGGLMNTGELFF.

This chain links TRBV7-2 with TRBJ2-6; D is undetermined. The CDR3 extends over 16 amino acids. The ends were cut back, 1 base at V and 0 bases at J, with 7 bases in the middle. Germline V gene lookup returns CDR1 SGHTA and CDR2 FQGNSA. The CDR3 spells CASSLVLISGANVLTF. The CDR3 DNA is TGTGCCAGCAGCTTAGTCCTAATCTCTGGGGCCAACGTCCTGACTTTC.

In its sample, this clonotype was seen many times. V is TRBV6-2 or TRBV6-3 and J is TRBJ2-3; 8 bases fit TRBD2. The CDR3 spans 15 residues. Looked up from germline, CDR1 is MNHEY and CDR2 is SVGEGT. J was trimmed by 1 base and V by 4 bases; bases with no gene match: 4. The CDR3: CASSLAGRRTDTQYF. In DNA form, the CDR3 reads TGTGCCAGCAGTTTAGCGGGAAGACGCACAGATACGCAGTATTTT.

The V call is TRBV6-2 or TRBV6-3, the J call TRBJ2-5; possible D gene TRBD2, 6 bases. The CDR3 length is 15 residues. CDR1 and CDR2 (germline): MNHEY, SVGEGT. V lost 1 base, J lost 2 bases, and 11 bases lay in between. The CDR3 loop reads CASSYWARGQETQYF. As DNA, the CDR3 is TGTGCCAGCAGTTACTGGGCGCGGGGACAAGAGACCCAGTACTTC.

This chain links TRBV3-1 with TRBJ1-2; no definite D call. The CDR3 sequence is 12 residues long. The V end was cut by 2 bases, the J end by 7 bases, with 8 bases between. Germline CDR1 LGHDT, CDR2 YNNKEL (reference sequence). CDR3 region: CASSQSSGGYTF. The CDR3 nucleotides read TGTGCCAGCAGCCAAAGTAGCGGTGGCTACACCTTC. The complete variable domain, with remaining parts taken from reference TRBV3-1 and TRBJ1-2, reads DTAVSQTPKYLVTQMGNDKSIKCEQNLGHDTMYWYKQDSKKFLKIMFSYNNKELIINETVPNRFSPKSPDKAHLNLHINSLELGDSAVYFCASSQSSGGYTFGSGTRLTVV.

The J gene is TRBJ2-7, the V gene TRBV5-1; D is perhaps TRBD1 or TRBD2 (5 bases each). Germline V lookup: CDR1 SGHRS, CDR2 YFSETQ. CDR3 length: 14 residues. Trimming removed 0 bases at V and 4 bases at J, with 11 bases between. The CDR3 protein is CASSLAMGVYEQYF. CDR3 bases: TGCGCCAGCAGCTTGGCCATGGGGGTTTACGAGCAGTACTTC.

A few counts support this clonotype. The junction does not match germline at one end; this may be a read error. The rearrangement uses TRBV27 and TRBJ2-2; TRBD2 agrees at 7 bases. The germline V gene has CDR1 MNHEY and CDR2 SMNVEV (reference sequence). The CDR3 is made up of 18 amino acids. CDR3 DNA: TGTGCCAGCAGTTCAAAAGATCTAGCGGCACCGAACACCGGGGAGCTGCTTTTT. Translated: CASSSKDLAAPNTGELLF.

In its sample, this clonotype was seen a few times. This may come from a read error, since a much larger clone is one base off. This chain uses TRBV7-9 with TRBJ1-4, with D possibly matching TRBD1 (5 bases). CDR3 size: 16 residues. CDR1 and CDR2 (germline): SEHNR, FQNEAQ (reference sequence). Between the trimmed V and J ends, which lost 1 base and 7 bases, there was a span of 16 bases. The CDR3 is CASSLGQQTSSEKLFF. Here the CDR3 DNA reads TGTGCCAGCAGCTTAGGACAGCAAACGTCTAGTGAAAAACTGTTTTTT. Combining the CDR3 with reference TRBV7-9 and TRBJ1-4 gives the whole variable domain DTGVSQNPRHKITKRGQNVTFRCDPISEHNRLYWYRQTLGQGPEFLTYFQNEAQLEKSRLLSDRFSAERPKGSFSTLEIQRTEQGDSAMYLCASSLGQQTSSEKLFFGSGTQLSVL.

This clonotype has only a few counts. The CDR3 DNA reads as TGCAGTGCTAGAGATATCACAGGCGGTGGCTACACCTTC. Translated: CSARDITGGGYTF. The V gene is TRBV20-1, the J gene TRBJ1-2, with TRBD1 as a possible D gene (5 bases). CDR3 size: 13 residues. With 0 bases removed from V and 7 bases from J, the gap between germline ends came to 12 bases. Germline loops: CDR1 DFQATT, CDR2 SNEGSKA (reference sequence).

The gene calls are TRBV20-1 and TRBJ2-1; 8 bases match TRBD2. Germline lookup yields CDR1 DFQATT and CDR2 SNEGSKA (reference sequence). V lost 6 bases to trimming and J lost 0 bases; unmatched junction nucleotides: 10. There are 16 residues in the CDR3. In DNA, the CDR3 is TGCAGTGCCGCGGTTAGCGGGGCGAGCTCCTACAATGAGCAGTTCTTC. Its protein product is CSAAVSGASSYNEQFF.

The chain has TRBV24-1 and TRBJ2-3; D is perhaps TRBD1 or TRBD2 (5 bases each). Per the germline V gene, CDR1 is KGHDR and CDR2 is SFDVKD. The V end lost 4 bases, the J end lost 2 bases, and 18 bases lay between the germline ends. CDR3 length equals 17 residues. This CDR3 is CATSEPRGGKYTDTQYF. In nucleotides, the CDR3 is TGTGCCACCAGTGAGCCCCGGGGCGGAAAATACACAGATACGCAGTATTTT.

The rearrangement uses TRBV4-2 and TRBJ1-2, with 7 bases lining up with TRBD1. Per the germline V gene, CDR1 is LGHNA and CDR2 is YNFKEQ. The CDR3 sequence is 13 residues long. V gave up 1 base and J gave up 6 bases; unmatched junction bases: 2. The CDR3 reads CASSQVGTDGYTF. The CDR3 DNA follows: TGTGCCAGCAGCCAAGTTGGGACAGATGGCTACACCTTC.

CDR3 in DNA: TGTGCCAGCAGTCTCGGTGCTCGGACAGGGGGCAACGAGCAGTACTTC. It translates to CASSLGARTGGNEQYF. V usage is TRBV12-3 or TRBV12-4 and J usage is TRBJ2-7, with 11 nucleotides matching TRBD1. The junction had 11 bases not matched to a gene; V was cut back by 5 bases and J by 5 bases. The CDR3 totals 16 residues.

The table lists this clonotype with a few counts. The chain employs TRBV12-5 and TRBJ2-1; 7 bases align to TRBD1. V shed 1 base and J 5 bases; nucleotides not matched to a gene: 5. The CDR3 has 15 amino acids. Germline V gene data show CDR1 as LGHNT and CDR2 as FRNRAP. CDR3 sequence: CASGLGGGADNEQFF. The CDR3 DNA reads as TGTGCTAGTGGTTTGGGAGGGGGCGCGGACAATGAGCAGTTCTTC. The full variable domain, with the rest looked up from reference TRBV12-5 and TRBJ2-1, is DARVTQTPRHKVTEMGQEVTMRCQPILGHNTVFWYRQTMMQGLELLAYFRNRAPLDDSGMPKDRFSAEMPDATLATLKIQPSEPRDSAVYFCASGLGGGADNEQFFGPGTRLTVL.

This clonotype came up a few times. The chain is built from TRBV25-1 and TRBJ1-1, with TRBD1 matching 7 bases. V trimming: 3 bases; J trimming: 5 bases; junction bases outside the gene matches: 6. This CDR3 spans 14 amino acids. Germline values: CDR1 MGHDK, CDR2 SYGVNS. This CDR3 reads CASSDSPGGTEAFF. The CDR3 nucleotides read TGTGCCAGCAGTGACTCTCCAGGGGGTACTGAAGCTTTCTTT.

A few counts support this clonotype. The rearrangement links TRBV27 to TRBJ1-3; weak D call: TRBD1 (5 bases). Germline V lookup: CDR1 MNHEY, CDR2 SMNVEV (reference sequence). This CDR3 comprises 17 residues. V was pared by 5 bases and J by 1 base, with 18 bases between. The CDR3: CASSPVGQGRSGNTIYF. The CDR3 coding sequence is TGTGCCAGCAGTCCAGTGGGGCAGGGAAGGTCTGGAAACACCATATATTTT.

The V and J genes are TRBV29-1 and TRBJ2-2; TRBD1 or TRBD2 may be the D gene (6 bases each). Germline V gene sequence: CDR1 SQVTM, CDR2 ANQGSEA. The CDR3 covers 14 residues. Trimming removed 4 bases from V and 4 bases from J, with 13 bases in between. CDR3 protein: CSVGGGLVTGELFF. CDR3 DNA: TGCAGCGTTGGTGGGGGGCTCGTCACCGGGGAGCTGTTTTTT.

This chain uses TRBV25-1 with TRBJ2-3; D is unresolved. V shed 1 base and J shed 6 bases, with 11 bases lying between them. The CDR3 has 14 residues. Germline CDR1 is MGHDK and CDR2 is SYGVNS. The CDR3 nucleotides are TGTGCCAGCAGTGAATTGGGCACGGTGGATACGCAGTATTTT. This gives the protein CASSELGTVDTQYF.

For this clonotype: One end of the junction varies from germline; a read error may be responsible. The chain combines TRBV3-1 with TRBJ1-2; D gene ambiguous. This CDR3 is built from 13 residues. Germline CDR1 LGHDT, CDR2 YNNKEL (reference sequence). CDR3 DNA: TGTGCCAGCAGCCAAGAAAGGGCTGGGCCAGGCGCTTTC. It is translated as CASSQERAGPGAF.

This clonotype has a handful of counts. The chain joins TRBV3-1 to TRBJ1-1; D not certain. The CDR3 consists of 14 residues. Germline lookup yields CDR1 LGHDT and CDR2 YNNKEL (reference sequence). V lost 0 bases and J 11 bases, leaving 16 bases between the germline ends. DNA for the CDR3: TGTGCCAGCAGCCAAGATTCCTCCACGGGAAAGGCTTTCTTT. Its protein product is CASSQDSSTGKAFF.

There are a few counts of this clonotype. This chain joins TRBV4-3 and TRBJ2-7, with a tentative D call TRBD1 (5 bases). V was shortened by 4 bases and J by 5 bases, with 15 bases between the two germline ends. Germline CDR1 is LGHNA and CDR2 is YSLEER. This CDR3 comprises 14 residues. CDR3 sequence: CASSRGQGWDEQYF. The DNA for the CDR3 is TGCGCCAGCAGCCGCGGTCAGGGTTGGGACGAGCAGTACTTC.

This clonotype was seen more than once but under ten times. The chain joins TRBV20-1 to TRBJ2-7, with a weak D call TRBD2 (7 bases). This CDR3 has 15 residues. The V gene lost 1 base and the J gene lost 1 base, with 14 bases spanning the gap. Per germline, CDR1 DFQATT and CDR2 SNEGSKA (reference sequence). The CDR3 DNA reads TGCAGTGCTAGAGGGGTCCGGGGGGCGTCCTACGAGCAGTACTTC. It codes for CSARGVRGASYEQYF.

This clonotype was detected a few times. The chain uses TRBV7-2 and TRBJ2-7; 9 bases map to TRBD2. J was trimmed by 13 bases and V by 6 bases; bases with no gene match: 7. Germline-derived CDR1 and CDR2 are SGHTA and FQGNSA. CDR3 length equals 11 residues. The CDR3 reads CASSGGLALYF. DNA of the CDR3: TGTGCCAGCAGTGGAGGACTAGCGTTATACTTC.

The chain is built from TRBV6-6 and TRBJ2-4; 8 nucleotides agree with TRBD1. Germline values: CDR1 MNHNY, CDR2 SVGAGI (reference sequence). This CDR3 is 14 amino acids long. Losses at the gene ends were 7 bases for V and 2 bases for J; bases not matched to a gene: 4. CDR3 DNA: TGTGCCAGCACCGACAGGGGATCCAAAAACATTCAGTACTTC. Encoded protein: CASTDRGSKNIQYF.

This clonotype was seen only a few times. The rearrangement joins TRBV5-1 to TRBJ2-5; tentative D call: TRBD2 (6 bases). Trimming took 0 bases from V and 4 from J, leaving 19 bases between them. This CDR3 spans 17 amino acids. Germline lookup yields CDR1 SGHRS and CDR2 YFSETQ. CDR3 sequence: CASSLAWSSGSLETQYF. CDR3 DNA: TGCGCCAGCAGCTTGGCCTGGAGTAGCGGATCACTAGAGACCCAGTACTTC. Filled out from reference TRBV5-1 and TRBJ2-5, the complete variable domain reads KAGVTQTPRYLIKTRGQQVTLSCSPISGHRSVSWYQQTPGQGLQFLFEYFSETQRNKGNFPGRFSGRQFSNSRSEMNVSTLELGDSALYLCASSLAWSSGSLETQYFGPGTRLLVL.

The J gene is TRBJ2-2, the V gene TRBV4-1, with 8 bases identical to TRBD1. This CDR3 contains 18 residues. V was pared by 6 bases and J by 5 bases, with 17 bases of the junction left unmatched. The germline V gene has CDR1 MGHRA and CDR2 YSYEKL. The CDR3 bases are TGCGCCAGCAGTGCAAGAACGGGACAGGAAAAGGGTACCGGGGAGCTGTTTTTT. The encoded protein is CASSARTGQEKGTGELFF.